The clone carrying this TCR beta chain was seen a single time. What it binds is unknown. Anti-CD3/anti-CD28 beads served as a nonspecific positive control stimulus. Sorting selected CD4+ T cells upregulating both CD40 ligand and CD69. Stimulated PBMCs had first been depleted of CD8+ T cells. This sample stems from a study of persistence of HIV-infected CD4 T cells. At the level of the study: Donors had been on suppressive ART for a median of around eight years. Anti-CD3/anti-CD28 beads activated more cells than antigen stimulation did.

The libraries were made with immunoSEQ version 4 in survey mode. Generated by immunoSEQ multiplex PCR, the TCRdb table keeps only in-frame clones and is missing some. This table holds tens of thousands of clones, about 85% found once. Study-wide results and limits: Compared with CD3/CD28-stimulated cells, CMV- and Gag-responding cells showed lower TCRbeta richness.

Per the germline V gene, CDR1 is SNHLY and CDR2 is FYNNEI. The CDR3 is 16 residues long. The ends lost 6 bases at V and 5 bases at J; junction bases unmatched: 11. This specimen consisted of CD4+ T cells sorted from PBMCs after roughly 18-hour stimulation, obtained from a patient who received antiretroviral therapy. This TCR was recovered from an adult woman with HIV who was CMV-seropositive. This chain uses TRBV2 with TRBJ2-5, with 11 bases lining up with TRBD2. The CDR3 loop is CASRVLAGGSRETQYF. The CDR3, as DNA: TGTGCCAGCAGGGTTCTAGCGGGGGGCTCCCGGGAGACCCAGTACTTC.